What follows is one TCR beta chain and its context. Its matching antigen is unknown. This sample was included in a study of T cell responses to AZD1222 COVID-19 vaccine. This CDR3 spans 11 amino acids. CDR1 and CDR2 (germline): KGHDR, SFDVKD. V shed 4 bases and J shed 9 bases, with 6 bases lying between them. Generated by immunoSEQ multiplex PCR, the TCRdb table keeps only in-frame clones and is missing some. The profile shows 110,000 to 150,000 clones, approximately 86% of them singletons. Overall study results and limits: Donor demographics were predominantly white British with a female majority; clonal diversity may be underestimated. At baseline, seropositivity was found in only 5 to 7 AZD1222 recipients.

The source is an adult in good health. This sequence joins TRBV24-1 and TRBJ2-4; D is ambiguous. Sequencing was performed on peripheral blood, taken on day 0 of AZD1222 vaccination. This CDR3 is CATSDVGIQYF. CDR3 nucleotide sequence: TGTGCCACCAGTGACGTGGGCATTCAGTACTTC.